The 10 T cell receptor beta chains below all came from one sample that was sequenced in a study of blood T cell repertoires in COVID-19. Sequencing used immunoSEQ multiplex PCR; TCRdb keeps in-frame clones, though not all of them. This sample has about 230,000 clones, with over 80% found just once. The sequencing sample was made of peripheral blood. The receptors stem from a man aged 40-55 years with acute or convalescent COVID-19.

The rearrangement links TRBV3-1 (or the pseudogene TRBV3-2) to TRBJ2-1; a possible D gene is TRBD2 (6 bases). Looked up from germline, CDR1 is LGHDT and CDR2 is YNNKEL (reference sequence). The V gene lost 0 bases and the J gene lost 9 bases, with 24 bases spanning the gap. The CDR3 loop spans 18 amino acids. The CDR3 spells CASSQERVGSGAVSEQFF. The CDR3 nucleotides read TGTGCCAGCAGCCAAGAAAGGGTGGGTAGCGGTGCAGTATCTGAGCAGTTCTTC.

The chain has TRBV30 and TRBJ2-7; 12 nucleotides line up with TRBD2. The CDR3 loop spans 15 amino acids. Germline V gene sequence: CDR1 GTSNPN, CDR2 SVGIG (reference sequence). Trimming took 3 bases from V and 3 from J; bases not matched to a gene: 6. CDR3 sequence: CAWSELAGGIYEQYF. DNA of the CDR3: TGTGCCTGGAGCGAACTAGCGGGAGGAATCTACGAGCAGTACTTC.

The V gene is TRBV6-6, the J gene TRBJ1-1; D is possibly TRBD1 (6 bases). The V end was cut by 2 bases, the J end by 5 bases, with 15 bases between. The CDR3 runs 15 residues. Germline assignment: CDR1 MNHNY and CDR2 SVGAGI (reference sequence). DNA of the CDR3: TGTGCCAGCAGTTACCAGGGCAGGGGTGGAACTGAAGCTTTCTTT. Translated, it gives CASSYQGRGGTEAFF.

The count of this clone is one. J is TRBJ2-1 and V is TRBV7-3, with 11 bases that match TRBD2. V lost 4 bases and J lost 2; bases outside the gene matches: 1. Germline loops: CDR1 SGHTA, CDR2 FQGTGA. This CDR3 is 15 amino acids long. CDR3 in amino acids: CASSSGLAAYNEQFF. In DNA, the CDR3 is TGTGCCAGCAGCTCGGGACTAGCGGCCTACAATGAGCAGTTCTTC.

V usage is TRBV15 and J usage is TRBJ1-2; D is ambiguous. CDR1 and CDR2 from the germline V gene are LNHNV and YYDKDF (reference sequence). V lost 0 bases and J 5 bases, leaving 4 bases between the germline ends. CDR3 length: 12 amino acids. The chain's CDR3 is CATSREEYGYTF. The CDR3 DNA sequence: TGTGCCACCAGCAGAGAGGAGTATGGCTACACCTTC.

The V gene is TRBV20-1, the J gene TRBJ2-5; 12 bases agree with TRBD2. With 3 bases clipped from V and 1 base from J, the junction kept 3 bases outside the gene matches. There are 15 residues in the CDR3. Germline V CDR1 and CDR2: DFQATT, SNEGSKA (reference sequence). CDR3 region: CSASSGLAGQETQYF. The CDR3 bases are TGCAGTGCTAGTTCGGGACTAGCGGGCCAAGAGACCCAGTACTTC.

This chain uses TRBV2 with TRBJ1-4; the D is unclear. Germline-derived CDR1 and CDR2 are SNHLY and FYNNEI. CDR3 size: 16 residues. V shed 3 bases and J shed 3 bases, with 14 bases lying between them. Here the CDR3 reads CASSDTQARSNEKLFF. Here the CDR3 DNA reads TGTGCCAGCAGTGATACCCAGGCGCGATCTAATGAAAAACTGTTTTTT.

The count of this clone is one. The chain links TRBV19 to TRBJ1-3, with D tentatively TRBD1 (5 bases). V was clipped by 5 bases and J by 1 base, with 12 bases between them. Germline-derived CDR1 and CDR2 are LNHDA and SQIVND (reference sequence). The CDR3 runs 15 residues. The CDR3 spells CASSAATGSGNTIYF. In DNA, the CDR3 is TGTGCCAGTAGTGCAGCTACAGGATCTGGAAACACCATATATTTT.

This clone showed up just a few times. The chain couples TRBV4-2 to TRBJ1-1, with D unclear. CDR3 length equals 17 residues. Germline V CDR1 and CDR2: LGHNA, YNFKEQ. The germline V and J ends were trimmed by 7 bases and 1 base, with 22 bases remaining between them. The chain's CDR3 is CASIRREATRGNTEAFF. The CDR3 bases are TGTGCCAGCATTCGACGGGAGGCCACTCGGGGGAACACTGAAGCTTTCTTT.

This clone was seen just once. The chain combines TRBV7-9 with TRBJ1-1; 11 nucleotides agree with TRBD1. The CDR3 covers 16 residues. V trimming: 4 bases; J trimming: 4 bases; junction bases outside the gene matches: 8. CDR1 and CDR2 (germline): SEHNR, FQNEAQ (reference sequence). This CDR3 is CASSSIRDRGTTEAFF. The CDR3 region has the DNA TGTGCCAGCAGCTCTATCCGGGACAGGGGGACCACTGAAGCTTTCTTT.